This T cell receptor beta chain is drawn from a study of glioma-infiltrating T cells. Whole-study results and caveats: Only very few CDR3 sequences appeared in both tissue and blood. Gliomas, especially low-grade, showed above-expected tissue-blood divergence; non-neoplastic patients showed below.

About this clonotype: Antigen specificity is unknown.

This CDR3 has 16 residues. Deletions cut 0 bases from V and 3 bases from J, with 10 bases between. Germline CDR1 is SGHRS and CDR2 is YFSETQ. TCR alpha and beta CDR3 regions were amplified from RNA using iRepertoire nested multiplex PCR. Input was about 100-450 ng of tissue mRNA or PBMC total RNA. A single record per CDR3 protein comes from TCRdb applying MiXCR to the multiplex PCR reads. The sample contains about 200,000 distinct CDR3 sequences, 30% to 40% of which appear only once. Sample: glioma tissue, nonneoplastic brain tissue, or PBMCs (not recorded which). This TCR came from a human donor with low-grade glioma or glioblastoma, undergoing nonglioma brain surgery, or in good health (not recorded which). The V and J genes are TRBV5-1 and TRBJ1-6; no clear D gene. The CDR3 DNA follows: TGCGCCAGCAGCTTGGACCGAGACAACTATAATTCACCCCTCCACTTT. Protein: CASSLDRDNYNSPLHF.